The 16 T cell receptor beta chains reported below all come from one sample, sequenced in a study of blood T cells in healthy people across ages. For the second PCR, which ran for about 7 to 11 cycles, a sample-barcoded 5' primer and a J-beta primer mix were used. One entry per CDR3 protein, called by TCRdb with MiXCR from the 5' RACE reads. This repertoire shows 800,000 to 1,000,000 distinct CDR3 sequences, approximately 49% found once; its top ten account for around an eighth. What was sequenced was blood. These TCRs come from a young man in good health.

This clonotype was seen a few times. The chain couples TRBV7-2 to TRBJ1-4, with TRBD1 identical over 7 bases. This CDR3 has 14 amino acids. Trimming cost V 5 bases and J 8 bases; bases outside gene matches: 8. Germline V lookup: CDR1 SGHTA, CDR2 FQGNSA. The CDR3 reads CASSTRQGREKLFF. The CDR3 DNA reads as TGTGCCAGCAGCACACGACAGGGAAGGGAAAAACTGTTTTTT. The full variable domain, in which reference TRBV7-2 and TRBJ1-4 provide the parts outside the CDR3, is GAGVSQSPSNKVTEKGKDVELRCDPISGHTALYWYRQSLGQGLEFLIYFQGNSAPDKSGLPSDRFSAERTGGSVSTLTIQRTQQEDSAVYLCASSTRQGREKLFFGSGTQLSVL.

The chain carries TRBV4-1 and TRBJ2-7; 10 bases are a match to TRBD2. Germline assignment: CDR1 MGHRA and CDR2 YSYEKL. With V trimmed by 2 bases and J by 2 bases, 3 bases remained unmatched. The CDR3 covers 15 residues. The CDR3 coding sequence is TGCGCCAGCAGCCAAACTAGCGGGGCCCCCTACGAGCAGTACTTC. Encoded protein: CASSQTSGAPYEQYF.

The chain carries TRBV12-3 or TRBV12-4 and TRBJ1-5; no firm D call. V was cut by 6 bases and J by 0 bases, with 9 bases left in between. This CDR3 contains 14 residues. The CDR3: CASRASNSNQPQHF. For the CDR3, the DNA is TGTGCCAGCAGGGCATCGAATAGCAATCAGCCCCAGCATTTT.

Only a few counts were recorded for this clonotype. The chain has TRBV7-9 and TRBJ2-7, with D possibly TRBD1 on 5 matching bases. The CDR3 loop spans 13 amino acids. Germline CDR1 is SEHNR and CDR2 is FQNEAQ (reference sequence). Trimming removed 5 bases from V and 3 bases from J, with 11 bases in between. CDR3 DNA sequence: TGTGCCAGCAGCCCCGCAGGGTACTACGAGCAGTACTTC. Residues: CASSPAGYYEQYF. Full variable domain (outside the CDR3, taken from reference TRBV7-9 and TRBJ2-7): DTGVSQNPRHKITKRGQNVTFRCDPISEHNRLYWYRQTLGQGPEFLTYFQNEAQLEKSRLLSDRFSAERPKGSFSTLEIQRTEQGDSAMYLCASSPAGYYEQYFGPGTRLTVT.

In this sample, this clonotype turned up once. The V gene is TRBV18, the J gene TRBJ2-1; TRBD2 agrees at 9 bases. The CDR3 is 15 amino acids. Germline V gives CDR1 KGHSH, CDR2 LQKENI. With V trimmed by 1 base and J by 9 bases, 7 bases remained unmatched. CDR3 bases: TGTGCCAGCTCACCACGGCGGGAGGGCCGGGGTGAGCAGTTCTTC. Translating it yields CASSPRREGRGEQFF.

This clonotype turned up a few times. The chain links TRBV12-3 or TRBV12-4 to TRBJ2-3, with a possible D match to TRBD2 (6 bases). Trimming removed 4 bases from V and 1 base from J, with 15 bases in between. CDR3 length: 16 residues. In DNA, the CDR3 is TGTGCCAGCAGTTATAACTCCGGGACTGGCACAGATACGCAGTATTTT. This sequence encodes CASSYNSGTGTDTQYF.

This chain uses TRBV5-5 with TRBJ2-5; D call uncertain. The ends were cut back, 2 bases at V and 1 base at J, with 12 bases in the middle. Germline CDR1 reads SGHKS; CDR2 reads YYEKEE (reference sequence). The CDR3 covers 15 residues. This CDR3 is CASSLRNSLQETQYF. The CDR3 DNA reads TGTGCCAGCAGCTTACGCAACTCGCTCCAAGAGACCCAGTACTTC. Looking up the rest from reference TRBV5-5 and TRBJ2-5 gives the full variable domain: DAGVTQSPTHLIKTRGQQVTLRCSPISGHKSVSWYQQVLGQGPQFIFQYYEKEERGRGNFPDRFSARQFPNYSSELNVNALLLGDSALYLCASSLRNSLQETQYFGPGTRLLVL.

V is TRBV20-1 and J is TRBJ2-7, with D unresolved. CDR1 DFQATT and CDR2 SNEGSKA come from the germline V gene (reference sequence). V lost 0 bases and J 7 bases, leaving 16 bases between the germline ends. This CDR3 is 14 amino acids long. The CDR3 loop is CSARDLEQYNEQYF. The CDR3 nucleotides read TGCAGTGCTAGAGATCTAGAACAGTACAATGAGCAGTACTTC.

The chain employs TRBV12-3 or TRBV12-4 and TRBJ1-5; TRBD1 agrees at 8 bases. J was trimmed by 5 bases and V by 6 bases; bases with no gene match: 12. The CDR3 sequence is 16 residues long. CDR3 sequence: CASRPFTGGSDQPQHF. CDR3 DNA: TGTGCCAGCAGGCCGTTCACAGGGGGATCCGATCAGCCCCAGCATTTT.

Here the CDR3 reads CSASGARNSNQPQHF. In DNA, the CDR3 is TGCAGTGCTTCAGGGGCCAGAAATAGCAATCAGCCCCAGCATTTT. The rearrangement joins TRBV20-1 to TRBJ1-5; maybe TRBD1 (6 bases). This CDR3 is built from 15 residues. Germline assignment: CDR1 DFQATT and CDR2 SNEGSKA (reference sequence). The V end was cut by 5 bases, the J end by 0 bases, with 14 bases between.

This clonotype was counted only a few times. The genes are TRBV4-3 and TRBJ1-4; D is possibly TRBD1 (6 bases). Trimming took 1 base from V and 8 from J, leaving 20 bases between them. This CDR3 region has 17 residues. CDR1 and CDR2 (germline): LGHNA, YSLEER. The CDR3 DNA reads as TGCGCCAGCAGCCAAGGGCAGGGGAGGGGGAGTGGAGAAAAACTGTTTTTT. Translation: CASSQGQGRGSGEKLFF.

The chain recombines TRBV5-1 with TRBJ2-1; 7 bases agree with TRBD1. CDR3 length equals 15 residues. V was clipped by 4 bases and J by 6 bases; unmatched bases: 10. Germline values: CDR1 SGHRS, CDR2 YFSETQ. CDR3: CASSLQGDRVNEQFF. CDR3 sequence (DNA): TGCGCCAGCAGCCTCCAAGGAGACAGGGTCAATGAGCAGTTCTTC.

This chain connects TRBV14 to TRBJ2-7; D is perhaps TRBD1 (5 bases). The CDR3 runs to 16 residues. Trimming left V 3 bases short and J 0 bases short, with 15 bases between. CDR1 is SGHDN, CDR2 FVKESK, per germline. This CDR3 reads CASSQGTGRLSYEQYF. In nucleotides, the CDR3 is TGTGCCAGCAGCCAGGGAACAGGCCGCCTCTCCTACGAGCAGTACTTC.

The chain has TRBV25-1 and TRBJ2-3, with a weak D call TRBD1 (7 bases). Germline V lookup: CDR1 MGHDK, CDR2 SYGVNS. The V gene lost 3 bases and the J gene lost 3 bases, with 13 bases spanning the gap. The CDR3 has 15 residues. The CDR3 nucleotides read TGTGCCAGCAGTGAGGAGGGGGCTCGAACAGATACGCAGTATTTT. It is translated as CASSEEGARTDTQYF. Combining the CDR3 with reference TRBV25-1 and TRBJ2-3 gives the whole variable domain EADIYQTPRYLVIGTGKKITLECSQTMGHDKMYWYQQDPGMELHLIHYSYGVNSTEKGDLSSESTVSRIRTEHFPLTLESARPSHTSQYLCASSEEGARTDTQYFGPGTRLTVL.

V is TRBV27 and J is TRBJ2-3; 11 bases are shared with TRBD2. Trimming removed 4 bases from V and 5 bases from J; junction bases left unmatched: 11. The germline gives CDR1 MNHEY, CDR2 SMNVEV (reference sequence). This CDR3 has 17 amino acids. The CDR3 here is CASSSTSGTLLEDTQYF. CDR3 sequence (DNA): TGTGCCAGCAGTTCGACTAGCGGGACCCTTCTTGAAGATACGCAGTATTTT.

The chain carries TRBV20-1 and TRBJ2-5; perhaps D is TRBD1 or TRBD2 (5 bases each). The J call may be wrong; the DNA end is better matched by TRBJ2-7. CDR3 length equals 13 residues. In germline, CDR1 is DFQATT, CDR2 SNEGSKA (reference sequence). The DNA for the CDR3 is TGCAGTGCTCAGACCGGGACGGCCTACGAGCAGTACTTC. It is translated as CSAQTGTAYEQYF.